The 32 T cell receptor beta chains below all came from one sample that was sequenced in a study of cytotoxic CD8 clonotypes in ibrutinib-treated CLL. Data came from immunoSEQ multiplex PCR; TCRdb stores just in-frame clones and leaves some out. This sample has 250,000 to 350,000 clones; less than 85% occur once, and the top ten carry 5.6%. The material sequenced was PBMCs, taken at disease progression, from a patient treated with ibrutinib. All receptors come from a human donor with chronic lymphocytic leukemia.

V and J are TRBV4-3 and TRBJ2-5, with D possibly matching TRBD1 (5 bases). Germline V CDR1 and CDR2: LGHNA, YSLEER. The ends were cut back, 2 bases at V and 5 bases at J, with 24 bases in the middle. This CDR3 has 18 amino acids. CDR3 coding DNA: TGCGCCAGCAGCCAAATAGCCCGGCAGGGTTTTTCATGGGAGACCCAGTACTTC. Its translation: CASSQIARQGFSWETQYF.

This clone showed up just once. The chain has TRBV9 and TRBJ2-1; the match to TRBD2 covers 11 bases. J was trimmed by 5 bases and V by 0 bases; bases with no gene match: 4. CDR1 and CDR2 (germline): SGDLS, YYNGEE. The CDR3 covers 16 residues. The CDR3: CASSVEELAGDNEQFF. CDR3 bases: TGTGCCAGCAGCGTAGAGGAACTAGCGGGAGACAATGAGCAGTTCTTC.

This clone turned up a few times. The V call is TRBV6-5, the J call TRBJ1-1; D is undetermined. Trimming shortened V by 2 bases and J by 4 bases, and 17 bases separated the two germline ends. The CDR3 consists of 16 residues. Germline V gives CDR1 MNHEY, CDR2 SVGAGI. The CDR3 coding sequence is TGTGCCAGCAGTTACCGAGGACTGCGGTTTAGCACTGAAGCTTTCTTT. Amino acids: CASSYRGLRFSTEAFF.

The chain joins TRBV27 to TRBJ2-7; the D call may be TRBD1 or TRBD2 (5 bases each). Germline V CDR1 and CDR2: MNHEY, SMNVEV (reference sequence). The V end was cut by 7 bases, the J end by 5 bases, with 18 bases between. The length of the CDR3 is 14 residues. The CDR3 bases are TGTGCCAGCACCCCCGGTGGGGACGCCAACGAGCAGTACTTC. This encodes CASTPGGDANEQYF.

The rearrangement links TRBV5-1 to TRBJ2-7, with D perhaps being TRBD1 or TRBD2 (6 bases each). Germline V gene data show CDR1 as SGHRS and CDR2 as YFSETQ. Trimming cost V 0 bases and J 7 bases, with 11 bases left between them. This CDR3 comprises 13 residues. The CDR3 coding sequence is TGCGCCAGCAGCTTGGTGGGGGGCTGGGAGCAGTACTTC. Protein sequence: CASSLVGGWEQYF.

This clone was recorded only once. Here the CDR3 reads CASILPGAGGWSPLHF. For the CDR3, the DNA is TGTGCCAGCATCCTCCCGGGGGCAGGGGGTTGGTCACCCCTCCACTTT. The chain links TRBV2 to TRBJ1-6; 7 bases line up with TRBD1. Germline V CDR1 and CDR2: SNHLY, FYNNEI. The V segment lost 7 bases and the J segment 10 bases; nucleotides outside the gene matches: 16. The CDR3 length is 16 residues.

The chain has TRBV5-1 and TRBJ1-4; a weak D match, TRBD1 (6 bases). V lost 0 bases, J lost 8 bases, and 11 bases lay in between. Looked up from germline, CDR1 is SGHRS and CDR2 is YFSETQ. The CDR3 length is 14 residues. The CDR3 DNA reads as TGCGCCAGCAGCTTGGAGCCAGGGGAGGAAAAACTGTTTTTT. As protein: CASSLEPGEEKLFF.

This clone has only one observation. J is TRBJ1-1 and V is TRBV6-5, with 10 nucleotides matching TRBD1. The CDR3 covers 13 residues. Germline-derived CDR1 and CDR2 are MNHEY and SVGAGI. Trimming removed 9 bases from V and 6 bases from J; junction bases left unmatched: 7. The CDR3 spells CASSTGGRAEAFF. In DNA form, the CDR3 reads TGTGCCAGTTCGACAGGGGGCAGGGCTGAAGCTTTCTTT.

The chain uses TRBV9 and TRBJ1-4; D uncertain. Trimming took 4 bases from V and 3 from J, leaving 13 bases between them. Germline CDR1 is SGDLS and CDR2 is YYNGEE. The CDR3 consists of 15 residues. The chain's CDR3 is CASSPRPFANEKLFF. The CDR3 bases are TGTGCCAGCAGCCCCCGGCCGTTCGCTAATGAAAAACTGTTTTTT.

This clone was seen just once. This sequence joins TRBV5-1 and TRBJ2-5; possible D gene TRBD2, 6 bases. The V gene's germline CDR1 is SGHRS and CDR2 YFSETQ. V was clipped by 1 base and J by 4 bases, with 14 bases between them. The CDR3 has 15 residues. DNA for the CDR3: TGCGCCAGCAGCTTGATTAGCGGCCCCCCAGAGACCCAGTACTTC. This codes for CASSLISGPPETQYF.

The chain combines TRBV18 with TRBJ1-1; a possible D gene is TRBD1 (6 bases). Germline CDR1 reads KGHSH; CDR2 reads LQKENI. The germline V and J ends were trimmed by 6 bases and 4 bases, with 15 bases remaining between them. This CDR3 spans 14 amino acids. The CDR3 region is CASSPLTGSTEAFF. CDR3 coding DNA: TGTGCCAGCTCCCCCCTTACAGGGAGCACTGAAGCTTTCTTT.

The genes are TRBV9 and TRBJ2-1; D is unresolved. Trimming removed 4 bases at V and 1 base at J, with 12 bases between. Germline V gene sequence: CDR1 SGDLS, CDR2 YYNGEE. The CDR3 runs to 15 residues. The CDR3 reads CASSPYPGSYNEQFF. CDR3 bases: TGTGCCAGCAGCCCCTATCCTGGATCCTACAATGAGCAGTTCTTC.

V is TRBV27 and J is TRBJ2-3; 14 nucleotides align to TRBD2. The CDR3 spans 17 residues. Germline V gene data show CDR1 as MNHEY and CDR2 as SMNVEV (reference sequence). J gave up 2 bases and V 5 bases, and 6 bases lay outside the gene matches. CDR3 bases: TGTGCCAGCAGTCCCCTGGGACTAGCGGGGGACACAGATACGCAGTATTTT. Protein sequence: CASSPLGLAGDTDTQYF.

The chain couples TRBV5-6 to TRBJ2-5; D is unresolved. The V gene's germline CDR1 is SGHDT and CDR2 YYEEEE. CDR3 length: 15 residues. V was pared by 0 bases and J by 2 bases, with 11 bases between. The CDR3 sequence: CASSLGQAKQETQYF. CDR3 coding DNA: TGTGCCAGCAGCTTGGGTCAAGCTAAACAAGAGACCCAGTACTTC.

The chain employs TRBV2 and TRBJ1-2, with a possible D match to TRBD1 (6 bases). Germline CDR1 reads SNHLY; CDR2 reads FYNNEI. The V and J ends lost 7 bases and 6 bases respectively, with 21 bases between them. This CDR3 contains 15 residues. The CDR3 coding sequence is TGTGCCAGCAAAGCTACTGGAGGGGGGGTCCATGGCTACACCTTC. This encodes CASKATGGGVHGYTF.

The chain combines TRBV9 with TRBJ2-5, with D maybe TRBD2 (5 bases). The CDR3 spans 11 residues. V shed 4 bases and J shed 7 bases, with 8 bases lying between them. Germline V gene sequence: CDR1 SGDLS, CDR2 YYNGEE. CDR3 nucleotides: TGTGCCAGCAGCCTCGCGGGGACCCAGTACTTC. Protein: CASSLAGTQYF.

The J gene is TRBJ1-2, the V gene TRBV29-1; 12 nucleotides align to TRBD1. CDR1 SQVTM and CDR2 ANQGSEA come from the germline V gene. The V gene end was trimmed by 1 base and the J gene end by 5 bases; junction bases not matched to a gene: 2. This CDR3 comprises 14 residues. Written as DNA, the CDR3 is TGCAGCGTTGAAGGGGGACAGGGGGCATATGGCTACACCTTC. Amino acids: CSVEGGQGAYGYTF.

V and J are TRBV18 and TRBJ2-2; 7 nucleotides align to TRBD2. Per the germline V gene, CDR1 is KGHSH and CDR2 is LQKENI. The CDR3 covers 15 residues. With V trimmed by 5 bases and J by 0 bases, 3 bases remained unmatched. CDR3 nucleotides: TGTGCCAGCTCATTGCTAGCGGCGAACACCGGGGAGCTGTTTTTT. Residues: CASSLLAANTGELFF.

The chain recombines TRBV10-3 with TRBJ2-7; 9 bases align to TRBD2. The CDR3 loop spans 13 amino acids. Germline CDR1 is ENHRY and CDR2 is SYGVKD. The CDR3 loop reads CASGGGASYEQYF. The CDR3 DNA reads as TGTGCTTCCGGCGGGGGGGCCTCCTACGAGCAGTACTTC.

This clone was recorded a few times. CDR3 coding DNA: TGTGCCAGCAGCTTAGATCGGGGTGGCTACACCTTC. Its translation: CASSLDRGGYTF. The chain links TRBV11-2 to TRBJ1-2; the D is unclear. Trimming removed 0 bases at V and 7 bases at J, with 6 bases between. CDR3 length: 12 amino acids. Germline V gene sequence: CDR1 SGHAT, CDR2 FQNNGV.

This clone was detected only a few times. The CDR3 loop reads CASRDRGSYGYTF. The CDR3 DNA reads TGTGCCAGCCGGGACAGGGGGAGCTATGGCTACACCTTC. The genes are TRBV27 and TRBJ1-2; 11 bases line up with TRBD1. Germline CDR1 MNHEY, CDR2 SMNVEV (reference sequence). V shed 8 bases, J shed 4 bases, and the junction held 3 bases outside the gene matches. CDR3 length equals 13 residues.

CDR3 protein: CASSFSTSRAYEQYF. Here the CDR3 DNA reads TGTGCCAGCAGTTTCTCGACTAGCAGGGCCTACGAGCAGTACTTC. V is TRBV28 and J is TRBJ2-7; TRBD2 agrees at 7 bases. J lost 2 bases, V lost 3 bases, and 7 bases had no gene match. Germline V gene data show CDR1 as MDHEN and CDR2 as SYDVKM. The CDR3 is made up of 15 amino acids.

The chain links TRBV4-1 to TRBJ2-1; perhaps TRBD2 as D (5 bases). Trimming left V 0 bases short and J 0 bases short, with 9 bases between. Germline lookup yields CDR1 MGHRA and CDR2 YSYEKL. The CDR3 sequence is 16 residues long. CDR3 protein: CASSQEGRPSYNEQFF. DNA for the CDR3: TGCGCCAGCAGCCAAGAGGGGAGACCCTCCTACAATGAGCAGTTCTTC.

In its sample, this clone was seen once. This sequence joins TRBV6-5 and TRBJ2-5; 9 bases match TRBD2. The CDR3 runs 15 residues. CDR1 and CDR2 from the germline V gene are MNHEY and SVGAGI. The trim removed 7 bases at V and 5 bases at J, leaving 11 bases unmatched. The CDR3 coding sequence is TGTGCCAGCATCGATAGCGGGAGCGGTCGCGAGACCCAGTACTTC. Translated: CASIDSGSGRETQYF.

The chain recombines TRBV19 with TRBJ2-7, with a tentative D call TRBD2 (7 bases). The length of the CDR3 is 14 residues. V shed 3 bases and J shed 3 bases, with 12 bases lying between them. Germline V gene data show CDR1 as LNHDA and CDR2 as SQIVND (reference sequence). DNA for the CDR3: TGTGCCAGTAGTATGGGGGGGCAATACTACGAGCAGTACTTC. Translating it yields CASSMGGQYYEQYF.

The genes are TRBV5-4 and TRBJ2-3, with no clear D. Germline lookup yields CDR1 SGHNT and CDR2 YYREEE (reference sequence). The CDR3 length is 13 residues. Trimming stripped 7 bases from V and 5 bases from J, with 14 bases between. The CDR3 reads CASGRRPGDTQYF. Written as DNA, the CDR3 is TGTGCCAGCGGCCGACGGCCGGGAGATACGCAGTATTTT.

The rearrangement links TRBV29-1 to TRBJ1-1; D gene ambiguous. CDR1 and CDR2 (germline): SQVTM, ANQGSEA. CDR3 size: 12 residues. The ends were cut back, 4 bases at V and 4 bases at J, with 10 bases in the middle. The CDR3 DNA follows: TGCAGCGTTGCGGTCGGATTCACTGAAGCTTTCTTT. It codes for CSVAVGFTEAFF.

This clone appeared a few times. At the DNA level, this CDR3 is encoded by other sequences in the same sample as well. The V gene is TRBV18, the J gene TRBJ1-1; D uncertain. From germline, CDR1 is KGHSH and CDR2 LQKENI. Deletions cut 4 bases from V and 3 bases from J, with 9 bases between. This CDR3 spans 13 amino acids. CDR3 DNA: TGTGCCAGCTCACGAGGCCAAGACACTGAAGCTTTCTTT. Its translation is CASSRGQDTEAFF.

This clone was seen only once. The rearrangement joins TRBV7-3 to TRBJ2-1; no reliable D call. V was pared by 0 bases and J by 3 bases, with 9 bases between. The germline CDR1 and CDR2 sequences are SGHTA and FQGTGA. The CDR3 sequence is 15 residues long. CDR3 in DNA: TGTGCCAGCAGCTTAACGGTAGCCAACTACAATGAGCAGTTCTTC. Translated, it gives CASSLTVANYNEQFF.

This chain joins TRBV11-2 and TRBJ1-1, with 8 positions matching TRBD1. Germline CDR1 reads SGHAT; CDR2 reads FQNNGV. CDR3 length equals 17 residues. V shed 0 bases and J 6 bases; nucleotides not matched to a gene: 12. The CDR3 DNA is TGTGCCAGCAGCTTAGATCTGGACAGGGTAAGGGAGCCTGAAGCTTTCTTT. It encodes CASSLDLDRVREPEAFF.

This clone was seen a handful of times. The chain uses TRBV15 and TRBJ2-7; 8 bases are shared with TRBD1. The CDR3 has 15 amino acids. V shed 2 bases and J 4 bases; nucleotides not matched to a gene: 7. From germline, CDR1 is LNHNV and CDR2 YYDKDF (reference sequence). CDR3 nucleotide sequence: TGTGCCACCAGCAGACCGCGACAGGGGTCGTACGAGCAGTACTTC. Protein: CATSRPRQGSYEQYF.

This sequence joins TRBV5-1 and TRBJ1-1; 7 bases fit TRBD1. Germline V lookup: CDR1 SGHRS, CDR2 YFSETQ. The CDR3 is 13 amino acids. The ends lost 7 bases at V and 0 bases at J; junction bases unmatched: 3. The chain's CDR3 is CASRQGVNTEAFF. Here the CDR3 DNA reads TGCGCCAGCCGACAGGGTGTGAACACTGAAGCTTTCTTT. Supplemented by reference TRBV5-1 and TRBJ1-1, the full variable domain reads KAGVTQTPRYLIKTRGQQVTLSCSPISGHRSVSWYQQTPGQGLQFLFEYFSETQRNKGNFPGRFSGRQFSNSRSEMNVSTLELGDSALYLCASRQGVNTEAFFGQGTRLTVV.